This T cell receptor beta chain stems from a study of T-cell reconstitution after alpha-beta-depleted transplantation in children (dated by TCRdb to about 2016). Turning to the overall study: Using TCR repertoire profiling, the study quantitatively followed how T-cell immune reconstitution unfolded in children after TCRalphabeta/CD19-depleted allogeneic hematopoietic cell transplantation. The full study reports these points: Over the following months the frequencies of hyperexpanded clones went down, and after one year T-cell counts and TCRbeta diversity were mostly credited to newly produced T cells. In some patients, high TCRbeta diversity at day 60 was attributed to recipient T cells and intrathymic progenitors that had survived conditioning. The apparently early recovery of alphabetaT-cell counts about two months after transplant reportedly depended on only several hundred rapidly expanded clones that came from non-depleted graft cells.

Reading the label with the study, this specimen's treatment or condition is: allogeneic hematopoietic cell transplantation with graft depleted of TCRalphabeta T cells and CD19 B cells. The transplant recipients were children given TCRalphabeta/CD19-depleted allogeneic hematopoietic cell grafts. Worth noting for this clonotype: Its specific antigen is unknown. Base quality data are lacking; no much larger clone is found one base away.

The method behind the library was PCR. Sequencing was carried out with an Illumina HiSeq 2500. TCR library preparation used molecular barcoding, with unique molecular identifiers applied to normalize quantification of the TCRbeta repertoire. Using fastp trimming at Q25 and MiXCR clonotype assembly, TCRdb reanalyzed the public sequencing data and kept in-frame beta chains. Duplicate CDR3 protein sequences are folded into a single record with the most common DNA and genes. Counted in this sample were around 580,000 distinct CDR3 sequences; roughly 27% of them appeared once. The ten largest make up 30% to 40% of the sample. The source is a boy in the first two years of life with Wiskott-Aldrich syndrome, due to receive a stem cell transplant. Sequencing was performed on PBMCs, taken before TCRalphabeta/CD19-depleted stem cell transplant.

The CDR3 is CASSFGRQGPNNEQFF. The DNA is TGTGCCAGCAGTTTCGGGCGACAGGGCCCAAACAATGAGCAGTTCTTC. The rearrangement joined TRBV28 to TRBJ2-1, with 7 junctional bases fitting TRBD1. From a lookup of the germline V gene, CDR1 and CDR2 are MDHEN and SYDVKM. The CDR3 starts with the cysteine, ends with the phenylalanine, and has 16 residues. The kept DNA is CDR3 alone, 48 bases in frame from the first base. The germline V and J ends show losses of 3 bases and 5 bases respectively, and no gene match explains 10 bases of the junction.